This T cell receptor (beta chain) was identified during a study of blood T cell repertoires in COVID-19. Produced via immunoSEQ multiplex PCR; TCRdb's table is partial and in-frame only. The sample lists roughly 150,000 clones, more than 80% occurring once. This sequence was found in a woman between 40 and 50 years old with acute or convalescent COVID-19. What was sequenced was peripheral blood.

CDR3 DNA sequence: TGTGCCAGTAGTCGAGACAGGCTCAATGAGCAGTTCTTC. Its protein product is CASSRDRLNEQFF. The chain has TRBV19 and TRBJ2-1, with a weak D call TRBD1 (6 bases). Germline CDR1 is LNHDA and CDR2 is SQIVND (reference sequence). Trimming shortened V by 5 bases and J by 6 bases, and 11 bases separated the two germline ends. The CDR3 is 13 amino acids.